This T cell receptor beta chain is drawn from a study of T cell responses to AZD1222 COVID-19 vaccine. Notes on the study in general: Once two AZD1222 doses were given, Spike-specific TCR breadth and depth went up. Unmutated regions of variants are reportedly targeted by nearly half of spike-specific TCRs. After the peak T cell response, and only then, were repertoires sampled. Clonal diversity was possibly underestimated; the donors were predominantly white British and more often female.

As for this clone: Its specificity is unknown.

Here immunoSEQ multiplex PCR was the method, and the copy in TCRdb shows in-frame clones only, minus some. This sample has roughly 170,000 clones, with around nine tenths found just once. There are 11 residues in the CDR3. V lost 8 bases, J lost 9 bases, and 4 bases stayed unmatched. CDR1 is MDHEN and CDR2 is SYDVKM in the germline V gene. This chain joins TRBV28 and TRBJ2-3, with 8 nucleotides matching TRBD2. Material: peripheral blood, obtained on day 0 of AZD1222 vaccination. The receptor's source is an adult in good health. The CDR3 protein is CASPGGGTQYF. In DNA form, the CDR3 reads TGTGCCAGCCCCGGGGGGGGGACGCAGTATTTT.